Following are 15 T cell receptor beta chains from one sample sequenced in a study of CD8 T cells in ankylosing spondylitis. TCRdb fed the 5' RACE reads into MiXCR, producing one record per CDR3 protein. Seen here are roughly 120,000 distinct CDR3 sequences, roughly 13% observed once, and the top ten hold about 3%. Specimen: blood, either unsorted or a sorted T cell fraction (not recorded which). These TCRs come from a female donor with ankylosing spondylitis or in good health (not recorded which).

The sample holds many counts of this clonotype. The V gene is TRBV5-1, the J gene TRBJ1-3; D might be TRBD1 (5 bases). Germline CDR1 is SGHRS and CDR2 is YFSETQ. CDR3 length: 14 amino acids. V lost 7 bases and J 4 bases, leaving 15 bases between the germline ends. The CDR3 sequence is CASCEGYTGNTIYF. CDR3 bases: TGCGCCAGCTGTGAGGGGTATACAGGAAACACCATATATTTT.

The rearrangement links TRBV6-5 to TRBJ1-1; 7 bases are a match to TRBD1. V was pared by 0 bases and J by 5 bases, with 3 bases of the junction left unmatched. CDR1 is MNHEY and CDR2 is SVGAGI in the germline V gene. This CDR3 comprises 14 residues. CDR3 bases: TGTGCCAGCAGTTACTCGACAGGGACGACTGAAGCTTTCTTT. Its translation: CASSYSTGTTEAFF.

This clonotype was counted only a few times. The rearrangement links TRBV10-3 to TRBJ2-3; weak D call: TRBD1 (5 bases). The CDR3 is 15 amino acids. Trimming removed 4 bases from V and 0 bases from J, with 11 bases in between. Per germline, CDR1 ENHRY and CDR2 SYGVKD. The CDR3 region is CAISGTTASTDTQYF. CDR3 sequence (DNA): TGTGCCATCAGTGGTACGACAGCTAGCACAGATACGCAGTATTTT.

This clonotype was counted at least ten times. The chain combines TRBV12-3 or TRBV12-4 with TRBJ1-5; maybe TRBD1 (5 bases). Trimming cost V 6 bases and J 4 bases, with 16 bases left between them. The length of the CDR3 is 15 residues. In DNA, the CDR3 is TGTGCCAGCAGCCCCGGCCAGGGAGTTAATCAGCCCCAGCATTTT. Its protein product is CASSPGQGVNQPQHF.

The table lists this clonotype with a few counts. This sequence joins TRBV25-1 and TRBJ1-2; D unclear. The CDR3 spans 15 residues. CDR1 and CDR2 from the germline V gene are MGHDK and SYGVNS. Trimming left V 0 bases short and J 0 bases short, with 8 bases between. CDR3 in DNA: TGTGCCAGCAGTGAATATCAGAGCCCTAACTATGGCTACACCTTC. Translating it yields CASSEYQSPNYGYTF.

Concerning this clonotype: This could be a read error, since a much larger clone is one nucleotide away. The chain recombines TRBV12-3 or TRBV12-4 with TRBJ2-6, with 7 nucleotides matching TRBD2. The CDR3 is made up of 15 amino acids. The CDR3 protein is CASSKREAGANGLTF. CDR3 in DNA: TGTGCCAGCAGTAAACGGGAGGCTGGGGCCAACGGCCTGACTTTC.

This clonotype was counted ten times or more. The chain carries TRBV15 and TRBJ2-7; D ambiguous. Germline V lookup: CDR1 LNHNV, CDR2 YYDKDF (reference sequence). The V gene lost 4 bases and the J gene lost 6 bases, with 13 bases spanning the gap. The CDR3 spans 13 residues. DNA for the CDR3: TGTGCCACCAGCACAGGAACAGTTCCCGAGCAGTACTTC. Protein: CATSTGTVPEQYF.

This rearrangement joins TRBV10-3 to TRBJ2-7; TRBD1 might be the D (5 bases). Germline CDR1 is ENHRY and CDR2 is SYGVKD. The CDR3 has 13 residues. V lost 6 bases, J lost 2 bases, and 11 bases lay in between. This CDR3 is CAIRDSSPYEQYF. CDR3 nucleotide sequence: TGTGCCATCAGAGACAGCTCACCCTACGAGCAGTACTTC.

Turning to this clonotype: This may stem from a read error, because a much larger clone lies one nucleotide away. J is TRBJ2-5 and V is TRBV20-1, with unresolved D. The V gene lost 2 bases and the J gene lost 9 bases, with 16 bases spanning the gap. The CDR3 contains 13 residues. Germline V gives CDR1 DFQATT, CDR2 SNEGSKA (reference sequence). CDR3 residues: CSARSNLLFAQYF. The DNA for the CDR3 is TGCAGTGCTAGATCCAACCTCTTGTTTGCCCAGTACTTC.

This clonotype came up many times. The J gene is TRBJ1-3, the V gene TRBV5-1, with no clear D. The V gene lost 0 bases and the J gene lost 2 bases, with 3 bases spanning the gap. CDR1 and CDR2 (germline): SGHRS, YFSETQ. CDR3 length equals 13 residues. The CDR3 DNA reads TGCGCCAGCAGCTTGGAACCTGGAAACACCATATATTTT. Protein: CASSLEPGNTIYF.

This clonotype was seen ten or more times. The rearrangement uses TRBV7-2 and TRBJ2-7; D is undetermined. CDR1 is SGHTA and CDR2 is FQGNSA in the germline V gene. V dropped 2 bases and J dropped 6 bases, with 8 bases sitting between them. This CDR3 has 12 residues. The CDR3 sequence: CASSLQRGEQYF. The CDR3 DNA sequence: TGTGCCAGCAGCTTACAGAGAGGCGAGCAGTACTTC.

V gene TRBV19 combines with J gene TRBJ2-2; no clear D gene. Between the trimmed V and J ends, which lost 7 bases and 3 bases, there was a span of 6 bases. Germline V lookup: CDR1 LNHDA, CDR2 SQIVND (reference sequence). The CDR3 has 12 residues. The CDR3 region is CASTEYTGELFF. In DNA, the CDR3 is TGTGCCAGTACCGAGTACACCGGGGAGCTGTTTTTT.

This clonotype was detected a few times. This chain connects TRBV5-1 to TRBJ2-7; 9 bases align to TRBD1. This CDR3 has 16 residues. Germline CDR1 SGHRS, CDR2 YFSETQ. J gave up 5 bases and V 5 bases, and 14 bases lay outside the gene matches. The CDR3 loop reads CASRPNVGQGSHEQYF. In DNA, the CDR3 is TGCGCCAGCAGACCCAACGTGGGACAGGGAAGCCACGAGCAGTACTTC.

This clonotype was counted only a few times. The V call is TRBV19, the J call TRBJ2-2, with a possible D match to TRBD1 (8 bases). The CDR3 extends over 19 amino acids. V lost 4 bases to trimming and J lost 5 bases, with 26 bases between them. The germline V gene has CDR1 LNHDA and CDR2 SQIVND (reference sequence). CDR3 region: CASSKTTGVYGLVTGELFF. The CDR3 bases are TGTGCCAGTAGTAAGACGACAGGGGTCTACGGACTAGTGACCGGGGAGCTGTTTTTT.

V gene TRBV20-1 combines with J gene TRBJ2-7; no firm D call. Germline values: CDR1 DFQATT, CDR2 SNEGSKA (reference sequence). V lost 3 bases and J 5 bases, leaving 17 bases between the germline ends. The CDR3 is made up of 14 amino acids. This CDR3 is CSARMFSLRDEQYF. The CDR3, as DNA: TGCAGTGCTAGGATGTTCTCCCTCCGCGACGAGCAGTACTTC.